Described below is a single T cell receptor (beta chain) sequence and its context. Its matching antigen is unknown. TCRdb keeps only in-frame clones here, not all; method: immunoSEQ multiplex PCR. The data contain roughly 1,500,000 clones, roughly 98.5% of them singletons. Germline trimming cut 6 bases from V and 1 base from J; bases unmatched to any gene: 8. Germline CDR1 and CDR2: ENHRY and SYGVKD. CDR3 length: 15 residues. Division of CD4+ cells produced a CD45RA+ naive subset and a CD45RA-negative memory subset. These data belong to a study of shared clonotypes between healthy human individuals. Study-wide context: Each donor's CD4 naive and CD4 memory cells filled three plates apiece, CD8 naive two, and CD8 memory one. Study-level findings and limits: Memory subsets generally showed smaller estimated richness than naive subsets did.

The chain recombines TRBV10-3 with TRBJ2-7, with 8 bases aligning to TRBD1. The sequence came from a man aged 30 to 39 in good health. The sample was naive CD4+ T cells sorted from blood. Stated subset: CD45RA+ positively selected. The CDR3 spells CAIRNGQGWSYEQYF. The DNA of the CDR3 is TGTGCCATCAGAAACGGACAGGGTTGGTCCTACGAGCAGTACTTC.